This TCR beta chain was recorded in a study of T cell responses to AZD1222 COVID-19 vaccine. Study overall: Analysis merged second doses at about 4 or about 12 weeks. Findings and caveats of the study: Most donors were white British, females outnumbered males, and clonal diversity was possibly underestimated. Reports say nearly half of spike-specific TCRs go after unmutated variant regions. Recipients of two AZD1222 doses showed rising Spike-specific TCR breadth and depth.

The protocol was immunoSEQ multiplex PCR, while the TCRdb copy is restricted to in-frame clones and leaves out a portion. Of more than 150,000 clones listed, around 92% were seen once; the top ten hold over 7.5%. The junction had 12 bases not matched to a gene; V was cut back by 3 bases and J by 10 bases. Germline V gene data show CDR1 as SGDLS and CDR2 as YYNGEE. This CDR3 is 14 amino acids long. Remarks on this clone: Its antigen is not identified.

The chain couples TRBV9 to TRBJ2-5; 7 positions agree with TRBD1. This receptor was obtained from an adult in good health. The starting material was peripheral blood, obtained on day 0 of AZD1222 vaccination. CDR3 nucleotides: TGTGCCAGCAGCGCCACAGGGGACCTGAAAGGCCAGTACTTC. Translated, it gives CASSATGDLKGQYF.